Below are 25 T cell receptor beta chains sequenced from a single sample in a study of cytomegalovirus exposure and HLA in healthy donors. The PCR had 60 Vbeta and 13 Jbeta primers. The data were produced by immunoSEQ multiplex PCR, yet TCRdb's version contains in-frame clones alone and is incomplete. The table records 150,000 to 200,000 clones, roughly 80% of them present only once. Sequencing was done on a sample of PBMCs. These receptors were collected from a woman between 45 and 60 years old in good health and CMV-seropositive.

The chain has TRBV5-1 and TRBJ2-3; TRBD1 matches 8 bases. Per the germline V gene, CDR1 is SGHRS and CDR2 is YFSETQ. Trimming at V came to 5 bases and at J to 5 bases, leaving 10 bases not matched to a gene. The CDR3 covers 15 residues. The CDR3 bases are TGCGCCAGCAGTTATGACAGGGGTGAGGGAGATACGCAGTATTTT. It translates to CASSYDRGEGDTQYF.

This chain uses TRBV5-1 with TRBJ2-7; TRBD1 might be the D (5 bases). Between the trimmed V and J ends, which lost 0 bases and 2 bases, there was a span of 12 bases. From germline, CDR1 is SGHRS and CDR2 YFSETQ. This CDR3 spans 15 amino acids. CDR3 sequence reads: CASSLGQTATYEQYF. As DNA, the CDR3 is TGCGCCAGCAGCTTGGGGCAGACAGCGACCTACGAGCAGTACTTC.

This clone is a singleton in its sample. The gene calls are TRBV5-1 and TRBJ1-1; tentatively, D is TRBD1 (5 bases). Trimming left V 2 bases short and J 2 bases short, with 13 bases between. The CDR3 runs to 15 residues. The germline V gene has CDR1 SGHRS and CDR2 YFSETQ. CDR3: CASSLGGGPNTEAFF. CDR3 DNA: TGCGCCAGCAGCTTAGGCGGGGGACCTAACACTGAAGCTTTCTTT.

The V call is TRBV18, the J call TRBJ1-2, with D possibly TRBD1 on 6 matching bases. The CDR3 runs to 17 residues. Per germline, CDR1 KGHSH and CDR2 LQKENI. The V and J ends lost 6 bases and 4 bases respectively, with 24 bases between them. The CDR3 region is CASSLKSGAGASYGYTF. The CDR3 bases are TGTGCCAGCTCTCTCAAATCAGGGGCCGGGGCTAGCTATGGCTACACCTTC.

This rearrangement joins TRBV6-6 to TRBJ2-7; the match to TRBD1 covers 8 bases. V lost 7 bases, J lost 3 bases, and 2 bases stayed unmatched. The germline gives CDR1 MNHNY, CDR2 SVGAGI (reference sequence). This CDR3 is 12 amino acids long. The CDR3 DNA follows: TGTGCCAGCACCGGACAGGGCTACGAGCAGTACTTC. Translation gives CASTGQGYEQYF.

V usage is TRBV5-8 and J usage is TRBJ1-4; a weak D match, TRBD1 (6 bases). This CDR3 has 13 residues. V lost 2 bases and J lost 8, with 10 bases in between. Germline V gives CDR1 SGHTS, CDR2 YDEGEE. The chain's CDR3 is CASSLQGNEKLFF. The CDR3 DNA is TGTGCCAGCAGCTTACAGGGTAACGAAAAACTGTTTTTT.

In its sample, this clone was seen a few times. The J gene is TRBJ1-2, the V gene TRBV30; maybe TRBD1 (5 bases). Germline V CDR1 and CDR2: GTSNPN, SVGIG (reference sequence). The CDR3 spans 14 residues. V gave up 3 bases and J gave up 1 base, with 12 bases separating them. CDR3 bases: TGTGCCTGGAGCCGGGGGGTGTATAACTATGGCTACACCTTC. Residues: CAWSRGVYNYGYTF.

This clone showed up just a few times. The chain carries TRBV19 and TRBJ1-5, with no clear D. The germline CDR1 and CDR2 sequences are LNHDA and SQIVND (reference sequence). Between the trimmed V and J ends, which lost 0 bases and 9 bases, there was a span of 12 bases. The CDR3 runs to 14 residues. The CDR3 region has the DNA TGTGCCAGTAGTATAGATGCGGGGAGAAGGCCCCAGCATTTT. It yields the protein CASSIDAGRRPQHF.

This chain links TRBV15 with TRBJ2-5, with TRBD2 identical over 10 bases. This CDR3 comprises 16 residues. The ends lost 3 bases at V and 5 bases at J; junction bases unmatched: 9. Per the germline V gene, CDR1 is LNHNV and CDR2 is YYDKDF (reference sequence). CDR3 nucleotide sequence: TGTGCCACCAGCAGCCTGGCTAGCGGGGGAAGGGAGACCCAGTACTTC. It encodes CATSSLASGGRETQYF.

This clone was counted only a few times. The J gene is TRBJ2-5, the V gene TRBV2, with 12 bases fitting TRBD1. This CDR3 has 16 amino acids. CDR1 is SNHLY and CDR2 is FYNNEI in the germline V gene. J was trimmed by 5 bases and V by 4 bases; bases with no gene match: 8. The CDR3 reads CASSGRGQGARETQYF. For the CDR3, the DNA is TGTGCCAGCAGTGGCCGGGGACAGGGGGCGCGGGAGACCCAGTACTTC.

Only one count was recorded for this clone. The chain combines TRBV6-1 with TRBJ1-5, with 11 bases identical to TRBD1. J gave up 0 bases and V 2 bases, and 6 bases lay outside the gene matches. This CDR3 is 18 amino acids long. CDR1 and CDR2 from the germline V gene are MNHNS and SASEGT. CDR3 region: CASSEKGQGANSNQPQHF. Here the CDR3 DNA reads TGTGCCAGCAGTGAAAAAGGACAGGGGGCGAATAGCAATCAGCCCCAGCATTTT.

This rearrangement joins TRBV30 to TRBJ1-3; TRBD1 might be the D (5 bases). The CDR3 totals 14 residues. Trimming shortened V by 1 base and J by 2 bases, and 9 bases separated the two germline ends. CDR1 GTSNPN and CDR2 SVGIG come from the germline V gene (reference sequence). In nucleotides, the CDR3 is TGTGCCTGGAGTGGGGGAGGGGCTGGAAACACCATATATTTT. Encoded protein: CAWSGGGAGNTIYF.

This chain connects TRBV2 to TRBJ1-4; maybe TRBD1 (6 bases). Germline CDR1 and CDR2: SNHLY and FYNNEI. The V and J ends lost 7 bases and 7 bases respectively, with 13 bases between them. This CDR3 has 13 amino acids. Written as DNA, the CDR3 is TGTGCCAGCAATACAGGGTTGGTTGAAAAACTGTTTTTT. Translating it yields CASNTGLVEKLFF. The full variable domain, with the rest looked up from reference TRBV2 and TRBJ1-4, is EPEVTQTPSHQVTQMGQEVILRCVPISNHLYFYWYRQILGQKVEFLVSFYNNEISEKSEIFDDQFSVERPDGSNFTLKIRSTKLEDSAMYFCASNTGLVEKLFFGSGTQLSVL.

The chain is built from TRBV5-1 and TRBJ1-1; TRBD1 matches 8 bases. There are 15 residues in the CDR3. CDR1 is SGHRS, CDR2 YFSETQ, per germline. V was pared by 3 bases and J by 0 bases, with 4 bases of the junction left unmatched. This CDR3 reads CASSSIQGVNTEAFF. The CDR3, as DNA: TGCGCCAGCAGCTCGATACAGGGGGTGAACACTGAAGCTTTCTTT.

The gene calls are TRBV7-6 and TRBJ2-5; TRBD2 is a possible D gene (5 bases). The CDR3 loop spans 13 amino acids. Germline CDR1 reads SGHVS; CDR2 reads FNYEAQ. Trimming cost V 4 bases and J 5 bases, with 11 bases left between them. The CDR3 sequence: CASSSGLYETQYF. The CDR3 bases are TGTGCCAGCAGCTCCGGACTGTACGAGACCCAGTACTTC. The variable domain in full, with the rest retrieved from reference TRBV7-6 and TRBJ2-5, is GAGVSQSPRYKVTKRGQDVALRCDPISGHVSLYWYRQALGQGPEFLTYFNYEAQQDKSGLPNDRFSAERPEGSISTLTIQRTEQRDSAMYRCASSSGLYETQYFGPGTRLLVL.

The genes are TRBV5-1 and TRBJ1-1, with 7 bases aligning to TRBD1. The ends lost 0 bases at V and 6 bases at J; junction bases unmatched: 11. The CDR3 runs to 16 residues. Germline loops: CDR1 SGHRS, CDR2 YFSETQ. CDR3 in amino acids: CASSLDPYRGLAEAFF. Written as DNA, the CDR3 is TGCGCCAGCAGCTTGGACCCTTACAGGGGCCTCGCTGAAGCTTTCTTT.

This clone was picked up one time. V usage is TRBV9 and J usage is TRBJ1-4; D uncertain. Deletions cut 4 bases from V and 8 bases from J, with 9 bases between. The CDR3 length is 12 residues. CDR1 and CDR2 (germline): SGDLS, YYNGEE. The CDR3 protein is CASSRSPEKLFF. The CDR3 bases are TGTGCCAGCAGCCGTAGCCCCGAAAAACTGTTTTTT. Full variable domain (missing parts from reference TRBV9 and TRBJ1-4): DSGVTQTPKHLITATGQRVTLRCSPRSGDLSVYWYQQSLDQGLQFLIQYYNGEERAKGNILERFSAQQFPDLHSELNLSSLELGDSALYFCASSRSPEKLFFGSGTQLSVL.

A few counts support this clone. The chain is built from TRBV21-1 and TRBJ2-5; the table's D gene call, TRBD1, was not cross checked with the DNA. TRBV21-1 is noted as a pseudogene. This CDR3 contains 16 residues. Written as DNA, the CDR3 is TGTGCCAGCAGCAAAGCGGGGAAGGGGGACCAAGAGACCCAGTACTTC. It is translated as CASSKAGKGDQETQYF.

The chain couples TRBV11-2 to TRBJ2-7; TRBD1 matches at 7 bases. With V trimmed by 0 bases and J by 2 bases, 4 bases remained unmatched. Germline V gene data show CDR1 as SGHAT and CDR2 as FQNNGV. This CDR3 spans 15 amino acids. The CDR3 reads CASSLEGTAAYEQYF. The CDR3 nucleotides read TGTGCCAGCAGCTTAGAGGGGACAGCCGCCTACGAGCAGTACTTC.

This chain joins TRBV9 and TRBJ2-7, with D possibly being TRBD1 (6 bases). The CDR3 has 12 residues. Between the trimmed V and J ends, which lost 4 bases and 6 bases, there was a span of 11 bases. Germline lookup yields CDR1 SGDLS and CDR2 YYNGEE. This CDR3 is CASSSGAGEQYF. The CDR3 bases are TGTGCCAGCAGCTCAGGGGCGGGCGAGCAGTACTTC.

The chain joins TRBV11-2 to TRBJ2-5, with 9 bases matching TRBD2. The CDR3 is 19 amino acids. The V and J ends lost 1 base and 4 bases, in that order; junction bases with no gene match: 16. The V gene's germline CDR1 is SGHAT and CDR2 FQNNGV. The DNA for the CDR3 is TGTGCCAGCAGCTTAGGGCAGGATATAGCGGGGGATGGTCGAGAGACCCAGTACTTC. Its translation: CASSLGQDIAGDGRETQYF.

The rearrangement joins TRBV27 to TRBJ1-5; D gene uncertain. V shed 3 bases and J shed 0 bases, with 15 bases lying between them. Germline CDR1 MNHEY, CDR2 SMNVEV (reference sequence). CDR3 length: 17 residues. CDR3 sequence reads: CASSFHINGVSNQPQHF. The CDR3 DNA sequence: TGTGCCAGCAGTTTCCACATAAACGGGGTTAGCAATCAGCCCCAGCATTTT.

V is TRBV30 and J is TRBJ2-7; weak D call: TRBD1 (5 bases). The CDR3 covers 12 residues. Per germline, CDR1 GTSNPN and CDR2 SVGIG (reference sequence). V was clipped by 0 bases and J by 3 bases, with 6 bases between them. Written as DNA, the CDR3 is TGTGCCTGGAGTGTAGGGGACTACGAGCAGTACTTC. The encoded protein is CAWSVGDYEQYF. The variable domain in full, completed from reference TRBV30 and TRBJ2-7, reads SQTIHQWPATLVQPVGSPLSLECTVEGTSNPNLYWYRQAAGRGLQLLFYSVGIGQISSEVPQNLSASRPQDRQFILSSKKLLLSDSGFYLCAWSVGDYEQYFGPGTRLTVT.

This chain connects TRBV19 to TRBJ1-5; 7 bases match TRBD1. The CDR3 extends over 15 amino acids. Germline V CDR1 and CDR2: LNHDA, SQIVND (reference sequence). The trim removed 9 bases at V and 5 bases at J, leaving 13 bases unmatched. The CDR3 DNA follows: TGTGCCAGGTTACAGGGGAATGGTGATTATCAGCCCCAGCATTTT. Amino acids: CARLQGNGDYQPQHF.

The chain uses TRBV7-9 and TRBJ2-1, with 11 bases aligning to TRBD2. Trimming removed 7 bases from V and 9 bases from J; junction bases left unmatched: 11. From germline, CDR1 is SEHNR and CDR2 FQNEAQ (reference sequence). This CDR3 is built from 15 residues. The CDR3 DNA is TGTGCCAGCACCCTTAGCGGGGGGGATATAGGTGAGCAGTTCTTC. It is translated as CASTLSGGDIGEQFF.